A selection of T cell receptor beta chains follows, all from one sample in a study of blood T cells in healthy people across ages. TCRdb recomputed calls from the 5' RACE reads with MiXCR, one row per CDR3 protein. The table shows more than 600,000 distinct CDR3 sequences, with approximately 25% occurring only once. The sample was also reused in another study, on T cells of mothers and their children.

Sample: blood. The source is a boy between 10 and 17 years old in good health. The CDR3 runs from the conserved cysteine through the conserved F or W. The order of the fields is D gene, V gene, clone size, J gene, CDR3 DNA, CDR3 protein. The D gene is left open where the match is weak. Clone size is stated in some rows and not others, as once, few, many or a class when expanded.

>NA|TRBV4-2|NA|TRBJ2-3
TGTGCCAGCAGCCGAGAGGGAGATACGCAGTATTTT
CASSREGDTQYF
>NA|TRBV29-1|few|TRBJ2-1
TGCAGCGTTCTCTTGGGGGCGGGTATCATTCATGAGCAGTTCTTC
CSVLLGAGIIHEQFF
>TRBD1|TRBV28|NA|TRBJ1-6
TGTGCCAGCAGTTTCCCCCAGGGGGCAGGGAGGAATTCACCCCTCCACTTT
CASSFPQGAGRNSPLHF
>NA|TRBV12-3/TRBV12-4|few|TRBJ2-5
TGTGCCAGCAGTTTAGGCCCATACAGCCAAGAGACCCAGTACTTC
CASSLGPYSQETQYF
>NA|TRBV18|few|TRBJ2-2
TGTGCCAGCTCACCGGAAGGGGATAACACCGGGGAGCTGTTTTTT
CASSPEGDNTGELFF
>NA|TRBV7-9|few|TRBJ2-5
TGTGCCAGCAGCTCACAGGGTTTCAAGGAGACCCAGTACTTC
CASSSQGFKETQYF
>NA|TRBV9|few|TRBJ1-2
TGTGCCAGCAGCGTAGAGGCCCTAGGGAGCTATGGCTACACCTTC
CASSVEALGSYGYTF
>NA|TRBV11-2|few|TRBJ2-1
TGTGCCAGCAACGACTACAATGAGCAGTTCTTC
CASNDYNEQFF
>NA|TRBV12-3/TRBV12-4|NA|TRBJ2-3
TGTGCCAGCAGCCCGGACGGGAGTAGCACAGATACGCAGTATTTT
CASSPDGSSTDTQYF
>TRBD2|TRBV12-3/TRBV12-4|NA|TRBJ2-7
TGTGCCAGCAGCGGACTAGCGGGAGCGACCAGCTCCTACGAGCAGTACTTC
CASSGLAGATSSYEQYF
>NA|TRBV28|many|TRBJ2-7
TGTGCCAGTCAGGACGGGAGCTACGAGCAGTACTTC
CASQDGSYEQYF
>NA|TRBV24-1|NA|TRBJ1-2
TGTGCCACCAGTGCAACCGCCTACTATGGCTACACCTTC
CATSATAYYGYTF
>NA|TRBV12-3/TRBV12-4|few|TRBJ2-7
TGTGCCAGCAGTCCCCACCGCTACGAGCAGTACTTC
CASSPHRYEQYF
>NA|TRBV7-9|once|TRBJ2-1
TGTGCCAGCACCTCGGGGACGGTTGTGGTTGAGCAGTTCTTC
CASTSGTVVVEQFF
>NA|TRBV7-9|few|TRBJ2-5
TGTGCCGGTGGGGGGCCAGTAGACGAGACCCAGTACTTC
CAGGGPVDETQYF
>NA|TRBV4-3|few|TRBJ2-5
TGCGCCAGCAGCCAATCGTCCGGATTCCAAGAGACCCAGTACTTC
CASSQSSGFQETQYF
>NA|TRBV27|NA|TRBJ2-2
TGTGCCAGCAGTTTGCCAGGGGAAACCGGGGAGCTGTTTTTT
CASSLPGETGELFF
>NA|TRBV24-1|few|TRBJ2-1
TGTGCCACCACTCGCGAAGGGGGCAATGAGCAGTTCTTC
CATTREGGNEQFF
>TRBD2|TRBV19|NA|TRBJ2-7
TGTGCCAGTAGTGGCCCGGGACTAGCTATGTGGGAGCAGTACTTC
CASSGPGLAMWEQYF
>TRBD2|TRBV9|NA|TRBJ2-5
TGTGCCAGCAGCGTAGGGGTAGCGGGAGGGGTGGAGACCCAGTACTTC
CASSVGVAGGVETQYF
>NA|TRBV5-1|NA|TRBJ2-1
TGCGCCAGCAGCTCCGGGACCACTTTGGGTCATGAGCAGTTCTTC
CASSSGTTLGHEQFF
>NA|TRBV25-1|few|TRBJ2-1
TGTGCCAGCAGTGGGGCTAGCTACGTCTACAATGAGCAGTTCTTC
CASSGASYVYNEQFF
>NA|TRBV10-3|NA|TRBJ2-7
TGTGCCATCGGCCCTAGCAGTGGCGAGCAGTACTTC
CAIGPSSGEQYF
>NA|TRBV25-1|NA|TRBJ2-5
TGTGCCAGCAGTGACCGACAAGAGAAGACCCAGTACTTC
CASSDRQEKTQYF
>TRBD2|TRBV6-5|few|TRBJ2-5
TGTGCCAACAGTTACGCCGAACCACTCCCGGATAGCGGGAGTAAAAAGACCCAGTACTTC
CANSYAEPLPDSGSKKTQYF
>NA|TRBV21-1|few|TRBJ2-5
TGCGCCAGCAGCAAAGAAGTGGTGGGGCAGCCGAGGAAAGAGACCCAGTACTTC
CASSKEVVGQPRKETQYF
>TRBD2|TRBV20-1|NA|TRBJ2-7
TGCAGTGCTTTAACCGGGACTAGCGGCTACGAGCAGTACTTC
CSALTGTSGYEQYF
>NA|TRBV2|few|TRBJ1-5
TGTGCCAGCACGCTGCAGGGCGGCAATCAGCCCCAGCATTTT
CASTLQGGNQPQHF
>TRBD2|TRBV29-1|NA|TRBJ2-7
TGCAGCGTTGAAGAAGGCGAAGCGGGGGGCTTCGGGGAGCAGTACTTC
CSVEEGEAGGFGEQYF
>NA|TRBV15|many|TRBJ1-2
TGTGCCACCAGCAGAGAAGAGGCAGGGTTGGATGGCTACACCTTC
CATSREEAGLDGYTF
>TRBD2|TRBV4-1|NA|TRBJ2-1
TGCGCCAGCAGCCAAGATGTGCCAGCGGGAGCGGGGGATGAGCAGTTCTTC
CASSQDVPAGAGDEQFF
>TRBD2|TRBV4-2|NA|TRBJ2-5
TGTGCCAGCAGCTCTCCGGGACTAAAAATCCAAGAGACCCAGTACTTC
CASSSPGLKIQETQYF
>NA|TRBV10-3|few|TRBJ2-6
TGTGCCATCAGTACAAAATGGGACAAAGGGGCCAACGTCCTGACTTTC
CAISTKWDKGANVLTF
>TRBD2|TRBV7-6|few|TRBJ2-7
TGTGCCAGCAGCTCAATAGCGGGAGGACGTCTAAGGGAGCAGTACTTC
CASSSIAGGRLREQYF
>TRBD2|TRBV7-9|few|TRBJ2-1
TGTGCCAGCAGCTTAGGGGCGGGACTAGCGTTCAATGAGCAGTTCTTC
CASSLGAGLAFNEQFF
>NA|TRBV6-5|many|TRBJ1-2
TGTGCCAGCAGCCAAGGCTATGGCTACACCTTC
CASSQGYGYTF
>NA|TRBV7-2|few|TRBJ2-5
TGTGCCAGCAGCTTAGCCCCATCAGGGGGAGGGAAGCAAGAGACCCAGTACTTC
CASSLAPSGGGKQETQYF
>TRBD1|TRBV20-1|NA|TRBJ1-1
TGCAGTGCCGCGGAACGACAGGGCGGAATCACTGAAGCTTTCTTT
CSAAERQGGITEAFF
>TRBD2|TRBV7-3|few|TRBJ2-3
TGTGCCAGCAGCCACGGCGTCAGCGGGGGTGCAGACACAAAGTATTTT
CASSHGVSGGADTKYF
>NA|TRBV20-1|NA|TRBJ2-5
TGCAGTGCCCCTAGGCCTAACGGCCAAGAGACCCAGTACTTC
CSAPRPNGQETQYF
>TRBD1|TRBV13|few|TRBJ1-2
TGTGCCAGCAGCTCAATCCGCAGGGACAGGGGGCGGGGGACCTTC
CASSSIRRDRGRGTF
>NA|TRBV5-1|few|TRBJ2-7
TGCGCCAGCAGCTTGGAGGAGGGAATATCGATCGAGCAGTACTTC
CASSLEEGISIEQYF
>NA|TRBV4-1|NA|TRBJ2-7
TGCGCCAGCAGCCAAAGCCAGGGCCTCTACGAGCAGTACTTC
CASSQSQGLYEQYF
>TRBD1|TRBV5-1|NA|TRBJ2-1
TGTGCCAGCAGCGGGGACAGGGGTGCTCAGTTCTTC
CASSGDRGAQFF
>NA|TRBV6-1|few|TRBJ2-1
TGTGCCAGCAGTGAAGCGCTAAGCTCCTACAATGAGCAGTTCTTC
CASSEALSSYNEQFF
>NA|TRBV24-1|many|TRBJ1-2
TGTGCCACCAGTGACCGAATTTATGGCTACACCTTC
CATSDRIYGYTF
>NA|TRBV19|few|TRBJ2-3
TGTGCCAGTAGTATTGGTTCGGGCGCTAGCGGCACAGATACGCAGTATTTT
CASSIGSGASGTDTQYF
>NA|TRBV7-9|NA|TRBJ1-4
TGTGCCAGCAGCTTAGCCGGGGGGGTCGGAGAAAAACTGTTTTTT
CASSLAGGVGEKLFF
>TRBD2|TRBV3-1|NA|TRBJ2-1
TGTGCCAGCAGCCAAAGGACGCGGGAGCACAATGAGCAGTTCTTC
CASSQRTREHNEQFF
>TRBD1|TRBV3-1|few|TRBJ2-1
TGTGCCAGCAAGGAGACAGGGGGGACCAATGAGCAGTTCTTC
CASKETGGTNEQFF
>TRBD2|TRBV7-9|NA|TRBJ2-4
TGTGCCAGCAGCTTATGGCCGACTAGCGAAAACATTCAGTACTTC
CASSLWPTSENIQYF
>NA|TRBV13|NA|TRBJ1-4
TGTGCCAGCAGCTTGGGCATTCGTGGTGAAAAACTGTTTTTT
CASSLGIRGEKLFF
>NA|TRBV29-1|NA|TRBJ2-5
TGCAGCGTTGAATCTTCAGATTCTTGGGACAACGCACAAGAGACCCAGTACTTC
CSVESSDSWDNAQETQYF
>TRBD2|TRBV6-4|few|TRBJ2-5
TGTGCCAGCAGTGTTGGACTAGTACAAGAGACCCAGTACTTC
CASSVGLVQETQYF
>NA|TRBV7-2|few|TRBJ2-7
TGTGCCAGCAGCACTAGCCCCTACGAGCAGTACTTC
CASSTSPYEQYF